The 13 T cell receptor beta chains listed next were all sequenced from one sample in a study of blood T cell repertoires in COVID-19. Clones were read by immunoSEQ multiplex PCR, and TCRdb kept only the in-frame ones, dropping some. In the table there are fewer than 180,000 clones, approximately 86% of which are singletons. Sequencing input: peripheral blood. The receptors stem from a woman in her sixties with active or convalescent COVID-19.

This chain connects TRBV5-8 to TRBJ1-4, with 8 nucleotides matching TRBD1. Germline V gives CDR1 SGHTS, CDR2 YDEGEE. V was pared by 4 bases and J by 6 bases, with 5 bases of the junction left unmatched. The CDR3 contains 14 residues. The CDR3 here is CASSRQGRDEKLFF. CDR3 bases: TGTGCCAGCAGCAGACAGGGGCGGGATGAAAAACTGTTTTTT. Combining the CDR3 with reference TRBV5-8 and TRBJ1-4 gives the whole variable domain EAGVTQSPTHLIKTRGQQATLRCSPISGHTSVYWYQQALGLGLQFLLWYDEGEERNRGNFPPRFSGRQFPNYSSELNVNALELEDSALYLCASSRQGRDEKLFFGSGTQLSVL.

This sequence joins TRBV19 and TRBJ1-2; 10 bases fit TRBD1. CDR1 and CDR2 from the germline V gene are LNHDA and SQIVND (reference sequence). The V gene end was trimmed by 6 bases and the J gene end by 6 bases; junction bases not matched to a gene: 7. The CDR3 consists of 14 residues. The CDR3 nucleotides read TGTGCCAGTAGCAGTAGGGGACAGGGGAATGGCTACACCTTC. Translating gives CASSSRGQGNGYTF.

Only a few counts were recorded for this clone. As DNA, the CDR3 is TGTGCCAGCAGCCCAGGGTTGGGGCAGCCCCAGCATTTT. Protein product: CASSPGLGQPQHF. The chain recombines TRBV14 with TRBJ1-5, with TRBD1 as a possible D gene (5 bases). CDR3 length equals 13 residues. Trimming left V 4 bases short and J 7 bases short, with 11 bases between. Per germline, CDR1 SGHDN and CDR2 FVKESK.

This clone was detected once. CDR3 coding DNA: TGCAGCGCCCGAGTCGGTTATGGCTACACCTTC. It encodes CSARVGYGYTF. The rearrangement joins TRBV29-1 to TRBJ1-2; D not certain. This CDR3 comprises 11 residues. In germline, CDR1 is SQVTM, CDR2 ANQGSEA. V lost 7 bases, J lost 5 bases, and 11 bases lay in between.

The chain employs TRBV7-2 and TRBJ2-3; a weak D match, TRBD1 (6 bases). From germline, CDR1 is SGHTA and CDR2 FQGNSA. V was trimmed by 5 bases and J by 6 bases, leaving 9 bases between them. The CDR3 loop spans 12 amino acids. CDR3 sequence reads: CASSQGRDTQYF. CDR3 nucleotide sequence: TGTGCCAGCAGCCAGGGGCGGGATACGCAGTATTTT.

CDR3 protein: CASSFTGTGRYEQYF. Written as DNA, the CDR3 is TGTGCCAGCAGTTTCACCGGGACAGGTCGCTACGAGCAGTACTTC. The chain combines TRBV27 with TRBJ2-7; the match to TRBD1 covers 8 bases. Germline-derived CDR1 and CDR2 are MNHEY and SMNVEV (reference sequence). Trimming removed 3 bases from V and 3 bases from J; junction bases left unmatched: 7. This CDR3 is 15 amino acids long.

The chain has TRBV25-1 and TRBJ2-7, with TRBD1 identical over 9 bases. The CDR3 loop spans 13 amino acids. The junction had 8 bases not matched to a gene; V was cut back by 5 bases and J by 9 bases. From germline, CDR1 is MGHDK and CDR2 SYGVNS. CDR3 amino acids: CASSLGQGVRQYF. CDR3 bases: TGTGCCAGCAGTTTGGGACAGGGTGTTCGGCAGTACTTC.

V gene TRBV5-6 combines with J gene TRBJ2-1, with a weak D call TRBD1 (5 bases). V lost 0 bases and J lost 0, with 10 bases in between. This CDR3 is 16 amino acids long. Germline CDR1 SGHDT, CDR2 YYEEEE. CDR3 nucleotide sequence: TGTGCCAGCAGCTTGGGACAGCTCAGCTCCTACAATGAGCAGTTCTTC. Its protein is CASSLGQLSSYNEQFF.

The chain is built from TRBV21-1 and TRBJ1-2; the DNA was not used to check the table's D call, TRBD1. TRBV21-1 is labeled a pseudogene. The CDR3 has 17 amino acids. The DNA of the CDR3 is TGTGCCAGCAGCAAAGCGGTGGACAGGGGGCATAGCTATGGCTACACCTTC. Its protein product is CASSKAVDRGHSYGYTF.

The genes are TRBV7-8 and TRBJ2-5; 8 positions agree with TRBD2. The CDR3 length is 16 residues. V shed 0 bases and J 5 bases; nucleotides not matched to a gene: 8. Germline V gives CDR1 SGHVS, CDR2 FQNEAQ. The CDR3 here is CASSLATQRGPETQYF. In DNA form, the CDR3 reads TGTGCCAGCAGCTTAGCGACCCAGCGGGGGCCGGAGACCCAGTACTTC.

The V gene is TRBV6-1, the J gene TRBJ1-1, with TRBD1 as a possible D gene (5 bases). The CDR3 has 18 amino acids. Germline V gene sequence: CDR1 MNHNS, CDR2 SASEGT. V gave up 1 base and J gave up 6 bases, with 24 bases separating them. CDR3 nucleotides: TGTGCCAGCAGTGAAGTCCCCCTCGGACGTCCAGAAGGGGCTGAAGCTTTCTTT. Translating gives CASSEVPLGRPEGAEAFF.

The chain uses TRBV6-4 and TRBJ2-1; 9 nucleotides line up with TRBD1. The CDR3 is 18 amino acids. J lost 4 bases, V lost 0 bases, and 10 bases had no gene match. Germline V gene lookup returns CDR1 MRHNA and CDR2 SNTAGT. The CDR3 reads CASSDSNGTGRLYNEQFF. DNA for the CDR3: TGTGCCAGCAGTGACTCGAATGGGACAGGGAGACTATACAATGAGCAGTTCTTC.

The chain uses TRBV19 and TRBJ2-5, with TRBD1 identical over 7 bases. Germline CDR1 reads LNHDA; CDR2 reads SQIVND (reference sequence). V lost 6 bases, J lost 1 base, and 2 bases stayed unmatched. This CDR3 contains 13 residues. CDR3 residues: CASRNRGQETQYF. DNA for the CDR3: TGTGCCAGTAGGAACAGGGGCCAAGAGACCCAGTACTTC.